A selection of T cell receptor beta chains follows, all from one sample in a study of blood T cell repertoires in COVID-19. Measured with immunoSEQ multiplex PCR; TCRdb has only the in-frame clones, and not every one. The sample consists of some 14,000 clones, roughly 83% of them appearing once. Sequenced sample: peripheral blood. All receptors derive from a man between 40 and 49 years old with active or convalescent COVID-19. Each CDR3 is given with its conserved first and last residue. The D gene is left open where the match is weak. Clone size is shown for a subset of rows, as once, few, many or a class of expanded clone.

CDR3 | DNA | J | V | D | size
CASSQDIGGARDTQYF | TGTGCCAGCAGCCAAGATATCGGGGGGGCACGAGATACGCAGTATTTT | TRBJ2-3 | TRBV3-1/TRBV3-2 | TRBD2 | NA
CASSFRTPTTGELFF | TGCGCCAGCAGCTTTCGGACACCCACAACCGGGGAGCTGTTTTTT | TRBJ2-2 | TRBV5-1 | NA | NA
CASSFARLAGGHEQFF | TGCGCCAGCAGCTTTGCCCGACTAGCGGGGGGGCATGAGCAGTTCTTC | TRBJ2-1 | TRBV5-1 | TRBD2 | once
CASNAGVGGTEAFF | TGTGCCAGCAACGCAGGGGTCGGGGGGACTGAAGCTTTCTTT | TRBJ1-1 | TRBV14 | NA | NA
CATSDFGTGSVNEQFF | TGTGCCACCAGTGATTTCGGGACAGGGTCAGTTAATGAGCAGTTCTTC | TRBJ2-1 | TRBV24-1 | TRBD1 | NA
CASSSSGVSGDTQYF | TGCGCCAGCAGCTCATCAGGGGTGTCCGGAGATACGCAGTATTTT | TRBJ2-3 | TRBV5-1 | NA | NA
CASSRTGDTEAFF | TGTGCCAGCAGTCGGACAGGGGACACTGAAGCTTTCTTT | TRBJ1-1 | TRBV6-4 | TRBD1 | once
CASSRSGGAYNEQFF | TGTGCCAGCAGCAGAAGCGGGGGGGCTTACAATGAGCAGTTCTTC | TRBJ2-1 | TRBV5-6 | TRBD2 | NA
CASSLFGVKDEAFF | TGCGCCAGCAGCTTGTTTGGAGTAAAAGATGAAGCTTTCTTT | TRBJ1-1 | TRBV5-1 | NA | NA
CASSFTGGTEAFF | TGTGCCAGCAGTTTCACAGGGGGCACTGAAGCTTTCTTT | TRBJ1-1 | TRBV28 | TRBD1 | once
CASSQEGLAGGISTDTQYF | TGTGCCAGCAGCCAAGAAGGCCTAGCGGGGGGGATCAGCACAGATACGCAGTATTTT | TRBJ2-3 | TRBV3-1/TRBV3-2 | TRBD2 | once
CASSLKLYGYYEQYF | TGCGCCAGCAGCTTGAAGCTATACGGGTACTACGAGCAGTACTTC | TRBJ2-7 | TRBV5-1 | NA | NA
CAISESTSGGDIQYF | TGTGCCATCAGTGAGTCGACGTCAGGGGGCGACATTCAGTACTTC | TRBJ2-4 | TRBV10-3 | TRBD1 | NA
CASSLQEFGNTIYF | TGTGCCAGCAGCCTACAGGAATTTGGAAACACCATATATTTT | TRBJ1-3 | TRBV5-5 | NA | few
CATRLGAEAFF | TGTGCCACCCGACTAGGGGCCGAAGCTTTCTTT | TRBJ1-1 | TRBV24-1 | NA | once
CATSDFSRGLGGYTF | TGTGCCACCAGTGATTTTTCTAGGGGACTCGGGGGCTACACCTTC | TRBJ1-2 | TRBV24-1 | NA | NA
CASSYATGGDDTQYF | TGTGCCAGCAGTTACGCGACGGGGGGCGATGATACGCAGTATTTT | TRBJ2-3 | TRBV6-6 | NA | NA
CASRPGGDRARVGYGYTF | TGTGCCAGCAGACCAGGAGGGGACAGGGCGCGTGTCGGCTATGGCTACACCTTC | TRBJ1-2 | TRBV27 | TRBD1 | NA
CASRRQLNEQFF | TGTGCCAGCAGGCGACAGCTCAATGAGCAGTTCTTC | TRBJ2-1 | TRBV6-5 | NA | NA
CASNTPSDRRAGNTGELFF | TGTGCCAGCAACACCCCCTCCGACCGGAGAGCGGGGAACACCGGGGAGCTGTTTTTT | TRBJ2-2 | TRBV2 | NA | NA
CASSPLGESDTIYF | TGTGCCAGCAGCCCACTTGGAGAGTCGGACACCATATATTTT | TRBJ1-3 | TRBV5-6 | NA | once
CASSPSSQGSYEQYF | TGTGCCAGCTCACCATCGTCTCAGGGTTCCTACGAGCAGTACTTC | TRBJ2-7 | TRBV18 | NA | few
CASSSGSNQPQHF | TGTGCCAGCAGCTCCGGGAGCAATCAGCCCCAGCATTTT | TRBJ1-5 | TRBV6-5 | NA | NA
CASSFAGDANEKLFF | TGCGCCAGCAGCTTTGCCGGGGATGCTAATGAAAAACTGTTTTTT | TRBJ1-4 | TRBV5-1 | NA | NA
CASSFYGRDSGANVLTF | TGTGCCAGCAGCTTTTACGGTCGAGATTCTGGGGCCAACGTCCTGACTTTC | TRBJ2-6 | TRBV5-6 | NA | NA
CASSWRGTSGGFNEQYF | TGTGCCAGCAGTTGGAGGGGAACTAGCGGGGGGTTCAACGAGCAGTACTTC | TRBJ2-7 | TRBV27 | TRBD2 | once
CASSRGTGYNQPQHF | TGTGCCAGCAGCCGCGGGACAGGGTACAATCAGCCCCAGCATTTT | TRBJ1-5 | TRBV9 | TRBD1 | NA
CASSQVSSGGRDNEQFF | TGTGCCAGCAGCCAAGTCTCTTCGGGGGGGCGTGACAATGAGCAGTTCTTC | TRBJ2-1 | TRBV4-2 | TRBD2 | NA